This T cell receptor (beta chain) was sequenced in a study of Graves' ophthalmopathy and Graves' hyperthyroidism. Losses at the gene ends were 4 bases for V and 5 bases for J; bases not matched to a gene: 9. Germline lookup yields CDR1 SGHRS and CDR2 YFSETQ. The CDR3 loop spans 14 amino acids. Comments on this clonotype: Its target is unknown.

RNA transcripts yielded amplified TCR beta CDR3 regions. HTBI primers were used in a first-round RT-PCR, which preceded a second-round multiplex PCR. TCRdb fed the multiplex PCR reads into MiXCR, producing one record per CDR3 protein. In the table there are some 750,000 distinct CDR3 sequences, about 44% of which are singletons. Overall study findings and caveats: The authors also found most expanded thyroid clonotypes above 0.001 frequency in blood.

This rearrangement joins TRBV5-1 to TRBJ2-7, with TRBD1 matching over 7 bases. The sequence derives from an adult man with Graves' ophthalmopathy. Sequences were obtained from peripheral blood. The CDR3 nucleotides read TGCGCCAGCAGCATAGGGGGCAATCACGACGAGCAGTACTTC. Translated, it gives CASSIGGNHDEQYF.